A selection of T cell receptor beta chains follows, all from one sample in a study of tumor-infiltrating lymphocytes in oesophageal squamous cell carcinoma. MiXCR, applied by TCRdb to the PCR reads, yields one record per CDR3 protein. The sample has under 15,000 distinct CDR3 sequences; around 53% are singletons. Material for sequencing was blood. Receptor source: a female donor with esophageal squamous cell carcinoma. Each CDR3 is given with its conserved first and last residue. D genes are given only for firm matches. Only part of the rows carry a size: once, few, many, or a class if the clone is expanded.

j_gene: TRBJ2-1
d_gene: TRBD2
abundance: NA
v_gene: TRBV10-3
CDR3aa: CAISIAGSVNEQFF
CDR3nt: TGTGCCATCAGTATAGCGGGGAGTGTCAATGAGCAGTTCTTC

j_gene: TRBJ2-5
d_gene: NA
abundance: medium-sized
v_gene: TRBV27
CDR3aa: CASTRTPTETQYF
CDR3nt: TGTGCCAGCACCAGGACCCCTACGGAGACCCAGTACTTC

j_gene: TRBJ2-1
d_gene: TRBD2
abundance: NA
v_gene: TRBV7-2
CDR3aa: CASSLASTAGTSLNEQFF
CDR3nt: TGTGCCAGCAGCTTAGCGAGTACCGCCGGGACTAGCCTCAATGAGCAGTTCTTC

j_gene: TRBJ2-5
d_gene: NA
abundance: NA
v_gene: TRBV6-1
CDR3aa: CASSYGAGSGETQYF
CDR3nt: TGTGCCAGCAGTTACGGCGCGGGATCCGGGGAGACCCAGTACTTC

j_gene: TRBJ2-5
d_gene: TRBD1
abundance: NA
v_gene: TRBV7-6
CDR3aa: CASSSGTGEETQYF
CDR3nt: TGTGCCAGCAGCTCCGGGACAGGAGAGGAGACCCAGTACTTC

j_gene: TRBJ2-4
d_gene: TRBD2
abundance: NA
v_gene: TRBV14
CDR3aa: CASSFRLAVNEQYF
CDR3nt: TGTGCCAGCAGCTTCAGGCTAGCGGTCAATGAGCAGTACTTC

j_gene: TRBJ2-1
d_gene: TRBD2
abundance: NA
v_gene: TRBV7-2
CDR3aa: CASSFPSGPREQFF
CDR3nt: TGTGCCAGCAGCTTTCCTAGCGGACCGCGTGAGCAGTTCTTC

j_gene: TRBJ2-3
d_gene: TRBD1
abundance: many
v_gene: TRBV5-1
CDR3aa: CASARQGDETDTQYF
CDR3nt: TGCGCCAGCGCCCGACAGGGGGATGAGACAGATACGCAGTATTTT

j_gene: TRBJ2-5
d_gene: TRBD2
abundance: NA
v_gene: TRBV7-6
CDR3aa: CASSFRRGSQETQYF
CDR3nt: TGTGCCAGCAGCTTTCGGCGGGGGAGTCAAGAGACCCAGTACTTC

j_gene: TRBJ2-5
d_gene: TRBD1
abundance: NA
v_gene: TRBV24-1
CDR3aa: CATSEAGTGDETQYF
CDR3nt: TGTGCCACCAGTGAGGCCGGGACAGGGGACGAGACCCAGTACTTC

j_gene: TRBJ2-1
d_gene: NA
abundance: few
v_gene: TRBV7-3
CDR3aa: CASSWGGPNNEQFF
CDR3nt: TGTGCCAGCAGCTGGGGCGGACCAAACAATGAGCAGTTCTTC

j_gene: TRBJ1-1
d_gene: NA
abundance: medium-sized
v_gene: TRBV7-8
CDR3aa: CASSLSHEVQAFF
CDR3nt: TGTGCCAGCAGCTTATCGCATGAGGTGCAAGCTTTCTTT

j_gene: TRBJ2-2
d_gene: NA
abundance: medium-sized
v_gene: TRBV6-1
CDR3aa: CASKRRRNTGELFF
CDR3nt: TGTGCCAGCAAAAGACGCCGGAACACCGGGGAGCTGTTTTTT

j_gene: TRBJ2-7
d_gene: TRBD2
abundance: once
v_gene: TRBV12-3/TRBV12-4
CDR3aa: CASTTSGRFDEQYF
CDR3nt: TGTGCCAGCACCACTAGCGGGAGGTTCGATGAGCAGTACTTC

j_gene: TRBJ2-1
d_gene: NA
abundance: medium-sized
v_gene: TRBV11-2
CDR3aa: CASSLEYNEQFF
CDR3nt: TGTGCCAGCAGCTTAGAGTACAATGAGCAGTTCTTC

j_gene: TRBJ2-3
d_gene: TRBD2
abundance: NA
v_gene: TRBV7-8
CDR3aa: CASSPLAGGYTDTQYF
CDR3nt: TGTGCCAGCAGCCCTCTGGCGGGGGGATACACAGATACGCAGTATTTT

j_gene: TRBJ2-6
d_gene: NA
abundance: NA
v_gene: TRBV6-8
CDR3aa: CASRTGVHVLTF
CDR3nt: TGTGCCAGCAGGACGGGAGTACACGTCCTGACTTTC

j_gene: TRBJ2-3
d_gene: TRBD1
abundance: NA
v_gene: TRBV7-9
CDR3aa: CASSLTGTGGTDTQYF
CDR3nt: TGTGCCAGCAGCTTAACCGGGACAGGGGGCACAGATACGCAGTATTTT

j_gene: TRBJ2-5
d_gene: NA
abundance: once
v_gene: TRBV12-3/TRBV12-4
CDR3aa: CASSPLRGADRETQYF
CDR3nt: TGTGCCAGCAGTCCCCTTCGGGGGGCGGATCGGGAGACCCAGTACTTC

j_gene: TRBJ1-1
d_gene: NA
abundance: many
v_gene: TRBV5-6
CDR3aa: CASSRRGNTEAFF
CDR3nt: TGTGCCAGCAGCCGACGGGGAAACACTGAAGCTTTCTTT

j_gene: TRBJ1-2
d_gene: NA
abundance: NA
v_gene: TRBV7-2
CDR3aa: CASSSGPNYGYTF
CDR3nt: TGTGCCAGCAGCTCCGGACCTAACTATGGCTACACCTTC

j_gene: TRBJ2-3
d_gene: TRBD2
abundance: NA
v_gene: TRBV7-2
CDR3aa: CASNYPRTSGTYTQYF
CDR3nt: TGTGCCAGCAACTACCCTAGGACTAGCGGGACCTATACGCAGTATTTT

j_gene: TRBJ2-7
d_gene: TRBD2
abundance: NA
v_gene: TRBV7-8
CDR3aa: CASSGSGGEQYF
CDR3nt: TGTGCCAGCAGCGGGAGCGGGGGCGAGCAGTACTTC

j_gene: TRBJ2-7
d_gene: NA
abundance: NA
v_gene: TRBV7-2
CDR3aa: CASSLGPSRYEQYF
CDR3nt: TGTGCCAGCAGCTTAGGCCCTAGTAGGTACGAGCAGTACTTC

j_gene: TRBJ2-5
d_gene: TRBD2
abundance: NA
v_gene: TRBV7-2
CDR3aa: CASSLAPGTGLGTQYF
CDR3nt: TGTGCCAGCAGCTTAGCCCCCGGGACTGGACTAGGGACCCAGTACTTC